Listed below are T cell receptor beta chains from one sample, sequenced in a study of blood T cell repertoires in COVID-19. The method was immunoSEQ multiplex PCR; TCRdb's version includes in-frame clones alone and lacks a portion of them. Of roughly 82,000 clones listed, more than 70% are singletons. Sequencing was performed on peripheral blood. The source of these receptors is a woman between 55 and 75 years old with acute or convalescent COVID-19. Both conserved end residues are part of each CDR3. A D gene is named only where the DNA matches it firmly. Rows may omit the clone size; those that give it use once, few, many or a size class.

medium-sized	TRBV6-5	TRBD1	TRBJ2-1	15	TGTGCCAGCAGGGCACGGGACAGGGTGGCCAATGAGCAGTTCTTC	CASRARDRVANEQFF
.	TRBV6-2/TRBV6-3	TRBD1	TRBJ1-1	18	TGTGCCAGCAGCCCTGGTGGGGACAGGGGGAGATGGGGCACTGAAGCTTTCTTT	CASSPGGDRGRWGTEAFF
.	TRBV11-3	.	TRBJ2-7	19	TGTGCCAGCAGTTCTACTTCCGGGACACTTTCTTCCCCATGGTACGAGCAGTACTTC	CASSSTSGTLSSPWYEQYF
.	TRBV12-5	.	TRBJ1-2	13	TGTGCTAGTGGTTTGATGTCATCCTATGGCTACACCTTC	CASGLMSSYGYTF
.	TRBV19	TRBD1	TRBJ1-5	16	TGTGCCAGTAGTACAACCCCAGGGGGAGACAATCAGCCCCAGCATTTT	CASSTTPGGDNQPQHF
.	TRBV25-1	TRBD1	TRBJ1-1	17	TGTGCCAGCAGTGAATACGGGACAGGGGGACTGAACACTGAAGCTTTCTTT	CASSEYGTGGLNTEAFF
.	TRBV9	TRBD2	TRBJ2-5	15	TGTGCCAGCAGCGTAGAAGCGGGGGGTGGAGAGACCCAGTACTTC	CASSVEAGGGETQYF
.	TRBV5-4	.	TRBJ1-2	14	TGTGCCAGCAGCTTGGAGCAGGGGATGGCTGGCTACACCTTC	CASSLEQGMAGYTF
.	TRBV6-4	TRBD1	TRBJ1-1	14	TGTGCCAGCAGTGCGCAGGGGGGAGTCACTGAAGCTTTCTTT	CASSAQGGVTEAFF
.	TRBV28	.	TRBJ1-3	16	TGTGCCAGCAGTTTAATCGGTCGGAGCTCTGGAAACACCATATATTTT	CASSLIGRSSGNTIYF
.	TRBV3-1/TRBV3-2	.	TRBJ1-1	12	TGTGCCAGCAGCCAAGGAGGGACTGAAGCTTTCTTT	CASSQGGTEAFF
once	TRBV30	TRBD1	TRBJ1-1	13	TGTGCCTGGAGTGTCGACAGGGGGGCCGAAGCTTTCTTT	CAWSVDRGAEAFF
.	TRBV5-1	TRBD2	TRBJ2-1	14	TGCGCCAGCAGCTTAGCGGGGGCCTACAATGAGCAGTTCTTC	CASSLAGAYNEQFF
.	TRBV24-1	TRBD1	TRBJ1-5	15	TGTGCCACCCAAGCAACGGGACAGCCCAATCAGCCCCAGCATTTT	CATQATGQPNQPQHF
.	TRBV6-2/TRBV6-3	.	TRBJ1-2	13	TGTGCCAGCAGTTCCACTAAACACTATGGCTACACCTTC	CASSSTKHYGYTF
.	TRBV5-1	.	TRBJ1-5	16	TGCGCCAGCAGCCCCCAGGGGACCGGGCTTGGTCAGCCCCAGCATTTT	CASSPQGTGLGQPQHF
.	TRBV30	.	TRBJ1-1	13	TGTGCCTGGAGTTCCGGGGTAAGCACTGAAGCTTTCTTT	CAWSSGVSTEAFF
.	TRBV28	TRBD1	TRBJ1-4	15	TGTGCCAGCAGGAGTGGACAGGGCTGGCTTGTAAAACTGTTTTTT	CASRSGQGWLVKLFF
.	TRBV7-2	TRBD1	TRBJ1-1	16	TGTGCCAGCAGCGTGTCCGGGACAGGGGGCCACACTGAAGCTTTCTTT	CASSVSGTGGHTEAFF
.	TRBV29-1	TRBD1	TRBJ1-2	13	TGCAGCGTCGACAGGGTCGCTAACTATGGCTACACCTTC	CSVDRVANYGYTF
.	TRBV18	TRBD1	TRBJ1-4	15	TGTGCCAGCTCACTCGGACAGGGGGGGGATGAAAAACTGTTTTTT	CASSLGQGGDEKLFF
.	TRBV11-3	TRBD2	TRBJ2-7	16	TGTGCCAGCAGCCCACGCGGCCACCGGGGGGTTGGTGAGCAGTACTTC	CASSPRGHRGVGEQYF
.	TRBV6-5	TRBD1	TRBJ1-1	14	TGTGCCAGCAGGCGACAGGGGGCGAGCACTGAAGCTTTCTTT	CASRRQGASTEAFF
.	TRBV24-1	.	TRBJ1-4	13	TGTGCCACTCAGGAAGGGGCCGATGAAAAACTGTTTTTT	CATQEGADEKLFF
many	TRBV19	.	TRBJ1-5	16	TGTGCCAGCCTCTGGACAGTATCTCGGGGCAATCAGCCCCAGCATTTT	CASLWTVSRGNQPQHF
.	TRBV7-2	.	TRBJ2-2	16	TGTGCCAGCAGCTCCCTATCTCAGGCCCGGGGCGGGGAGCTGTTTTTT	CASSSLSQARGGELFF
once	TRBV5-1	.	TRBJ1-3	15	TGCGCCAGCAGCTTGGCATTGGGGACTGGAAACATCATATATTTT	CASSLALGTGNIIYF
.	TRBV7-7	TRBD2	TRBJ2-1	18	TGTGCTAGCAGCTTAATGCACATAGCGGGGGGGATCTACAATGAGCAGTTCTTC	CASSLMHIAGGIYNEQFF
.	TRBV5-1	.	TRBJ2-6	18	TGCGCCAGCAGCCCACTCGACAGGATGAGCTCTGGGGCCAACGTCCTGACTTTC	CASSPLDRMSSGANVLTF
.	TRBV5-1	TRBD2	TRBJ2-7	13	TGCGCCAGCAGCCGGACTAGACTCTACGAGCAGTACTTC	CASSRTRLYEQYF
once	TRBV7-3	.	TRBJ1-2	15	TGTGCCAGCCGGCTCTCACCCCGGGGGGGGTATGGCTACACCTTC	CASRLSPRGGYGYTF
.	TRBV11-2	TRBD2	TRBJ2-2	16	TGTGCCAGCCCCAGGAGTCTAGCGGCCAACACCGGGGAGCTGTTTTTT	CASPRSLAANTGELFF
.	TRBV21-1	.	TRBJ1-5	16	TGTGCCAGCAGCAAAGTCCTCCCGCAGGGCGATCAGCCCCAGCATTTT	CASSKVLPQGDQPQHF
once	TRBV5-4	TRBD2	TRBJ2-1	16	TGTGCCAGCAGCCCGAGACTAGCGGGGCCTGGGGATGAGCAGTTCTTC	CASSPRLAGPGDEQFF
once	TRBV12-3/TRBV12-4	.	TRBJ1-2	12	TGTGCCAGCAGGCAGGGGTCCTATGGCTACACCTTC	CASRQGSYGYTF
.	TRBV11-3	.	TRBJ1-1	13	TGTGCCAGCAGTCCGGTTCTTAACACTGAAGCTTTCTTT	CASSPVLNTEAFF
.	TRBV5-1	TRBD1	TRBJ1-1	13	TGCGCCAGCAGCCAACCAGGGGGCACTGAAGCTTTCTTT	CASSQPGGTEAFF
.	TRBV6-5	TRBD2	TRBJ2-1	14	TGTGCCAGTCACTATAGCGGGAAAGTTTTTGAGCAGTTCTTC	CASHYSGKVFEQFF
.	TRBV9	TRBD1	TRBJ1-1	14	TGTGCCAGCAGCGCCGGGACAGTGAACACTGAAGCTTTCTTT	CASSAGTVNTEAFF
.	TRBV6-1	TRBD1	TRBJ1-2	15	TGTGCCAGCAGTGAACCGGGACAGGGAGACTATGGCTACACCTTC	CASSEPGQGDYGYTF
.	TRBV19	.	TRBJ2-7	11	TGTGCCAGTAGCTCCCAGGGACATTTGTACTTC	CASSSQGHLYF
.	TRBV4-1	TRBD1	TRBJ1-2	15	TGCGCCAGCAGACTGGGACAGGGGGGGACTCTGAGCTACACCTTC	CASRLGQGGTLSYTF
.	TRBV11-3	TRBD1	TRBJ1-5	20	TGTGCCAGCAGCTTAGAGTTAGTTAATCTAGGACAGGACGGTCATCAGCCCCAGCATTTT	CASSLELVNLGQDGHQPQHF
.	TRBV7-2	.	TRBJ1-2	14	TGTGCCAGCAGCTTATGGGTAGGGAGCGATGGCTACACCTTC	CASSLWVGSDGYTF
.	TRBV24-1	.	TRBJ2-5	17	TGTGCCACCAGTGATTTGCCCAGTGGCCGTTTACAAGAGACCCAGTACTTC	CATSDLPSGRLQETQYF
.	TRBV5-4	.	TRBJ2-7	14	TGTGCCAGCAGCCCCCCTAGCTCAGACTACGAGCAGTACTTC	CASSPPSSDYEQYF
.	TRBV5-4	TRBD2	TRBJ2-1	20	TGTGCCAGCAGCTCATCCGGGACTAGCGGGAGTTCTTTCTCCTACAATGAGCAGTTCTTC	CASSSSGTSGSSFSYNEQFF
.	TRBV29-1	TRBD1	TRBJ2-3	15	TGCAGCGTTGAAGGACAGGGACAGGACCCAGATACGCAGTATTTT	CSVEGQGQDPDTQYF
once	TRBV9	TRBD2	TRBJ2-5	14	TGTGCCAGCAACCCGACTAGCGGAGGAGAGACCCAGTACTTC	CASNPTSGGETQYF
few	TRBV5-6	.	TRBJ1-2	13	TGTGCCAGCAGCTCCGGACAGCACTATGGCTACACCTTC	CASSSGQHYGYTF
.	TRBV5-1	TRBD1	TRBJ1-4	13	TGCGCCAGCAGCCCCCTAGGGGGCCTGGGGCTGTTTTTT	CASSPLGGLGLFF
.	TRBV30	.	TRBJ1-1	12	TGTGCCCCCCCCGGGGAAAACACTGAAGCTTTCTTT	CAPPGENTEAFF
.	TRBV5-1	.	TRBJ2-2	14	TGCGCCAGCATAGGGAGTTTGGGCCCCGGGGAGCTGTTTTTT	CASIGSLGPGELFF
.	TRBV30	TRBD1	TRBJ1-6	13	TGTGCCTGGGACCGGGACAGGGAGTCACCCCTCCACTTT	CAWDRDRESPLHF
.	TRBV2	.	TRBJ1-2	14	TGTGCCAGCAGTGAAGCGGAGCGGATTTATGGCTACACCTTC	CASSEAERIYGYTF
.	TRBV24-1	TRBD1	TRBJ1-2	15	TGTGCCACCATCACGCGGACAGGGGAATTTTATGGCTACACCTTC	CATITRTGEFYGYTF